These 30 T cell receptor beta chains originate from one sample sequenced in a study of early T cells in non-severe SARS-CoV-2 infection. MiXCR, applied by TCRdb to the 5' RACE reads, yields one record per CDR3 protein. The sample carries approximately 20,000 distinct CDR3 sequences, approximately 4.5% recorded once. Sequenced input: whole blood. Every receptor here comes from an adult who was a healthcare worker with PCR-confirmed SARS-CoV-2 infection or an uninfected control (not recorded which).

This clonotype is classed as medium-sized. V is TRBV29-1 and J is TRBJ2-3, with a possible D match to TRBD2 (5 bases). Trimming shortened V by 6 bases and J by 2 bases, and 15 bases separated the two germline ends. Germline V CDR1 and CDR2: SQVTM, ANQGSEA. The CDR3 loop spans 14 amino acids. The CDR3 sequence: CSVTGMTITDTQYF. The CDR3 nucleotides read TGCAGCGTCACCGGGATGACTATCACAGATACGCAGTATTTT.

The table lists this clonotype with a few counts. V and J are TRBV19 and TRBJ2-1; no firm D call. The germline V and J ends were trimmed by 6 bases and 10 bases, with 16 bases remaining between them. This CDR3 spans 13 amino acids. Germline V gene lookup returns CDR1 LNHDA and CDR2 SQIVND (reference sequence). The CDR3 reads CASRPAWSMEQFF. CDR3 sequence (DNA): TGTGCCAGTAGACCAGCATGGTCCATGGAGCAGTTCTTC.

In this sample, this clonotype is medium-sized. The chain combines TRBV4-2 with TRBJ2-7; 9 nucleotides agree with TRBD2. The V and J ends lost 4 bases and 1 base, in that order; junction bases with no gene match: 14. This CDR3 has 18 amino acids. The V gene's germline CDR1 is LGHNA and CDR2 YNFKEQ. The CDR3 protein is CASSRRTPERGVSYEQYF. The CDR3 DNA sequence: TGTGCCAGCAGCCGACGGACTCCTGAGCGGGGGGTATCCTACGAGCAGTACTTC.

The sample holds many counts of this clonotype. This CDR3 reads CASRLAGTNEQFF. Written as DNA, the CDR3 is TGCGCCAGTCGACTAGCGGGGACGAATGAGCAGTTCTTC. This sequence joins TRBV5-1 and TRBJ2-1; 11 bases line up with TRBD2. Germline V gene sequence: CDR1 SGHRS, CDR2 YFSETQ. The CDR3 is made up of 13 amino acids. V was pared by 8 bases and J by 7 bases, with 5 bases of the junction left unmatched.

This rearrangement joins TRBV10-3 to TRBJ2-1; D gene uncertain. The CDR3 has 13 residues. Germline V gene data show CDR1 as ENHRY and CDR2 as SYGVKD. The germline V and J ends were trimmed by 4 bases and 7 bases, with 11 bases remaining between them. The CDR3 sequence: CAISGNAQNEQFF. The CDR3 nucleotides are TGTGCCATCAGTGGGAACGCGCAAAATGAGCAGTTCTTC.

At least ten counts were recorded for this clonotype. V gene TRBV5-4 combines with J gene TRBJ2-5; 9 nucleotides align to TRBD2. The V segment lost 4 bases and the J segment 2 bases; nucleotides outside the gene matches: 9. CDR1 is SGHNT and CDR2 is YYREEE in the germline V gene (reference sequence). CDR3 length: 16 residues. The CDR3 coding sequence is TGTGCCAGCAGCCCCGGGGGTAGCGGGGGACAAGAGACCCAGTACTTC. Protein sequence: CASSPGGSGGQETQYF.

This clonotype was seen at least ten times. The chain joins TRBV10-1 to TRBJ2-1; 9 bases align to TRBD1. From germline, CDR1 is WNHNN and CDR2 SYGVQD (reference sequence). CDR3 length equals 16 residues. Germline trimming cut 3 bases from V and 4 bases from J; bases unmatched to any gene: 7. In DNA form, the CDR3 reads TGCGCCAGCAGTGACGCACAGGGGGCTCGTTACAATGAGCAGTTCTTC. Translated: CASSDAQGARYNEQFF.

This clonotype was detected ten times or more. This chain joins TRBV28 and TRBJ2-7; D unclear. CDR3 size: 13 residues. The V end was cut by 1 base, the J end by 3 bases, with 7 bases between. Germline V CDR1 and CDR2: MDHEN, SYDVKM. The CDR3 region is CASSLFRRYEQYF. CDR3 nucleotides: TGTGCCAGCAGTTTATTTCGTCGCTACGAGCAGTACTTC.

This clonotype came up many times. This chain joins TRBV11-2 and TRBJ2-7; TRBD1 aligns across 8 bases. The length of the CDR3 is 17 residues. CDR1 SGHAT and CDR2 FQNNGV come from the germline V gene. The junction had 12 bases not matched to a gene; V was cut back by 2 bases and J by 3 bases. CDR3 in DNA: TGTGCCAGCAGCTTAAATTTCGGGACAGGCGTCTACTACGAGCAGTACTTC. Translating gives CASSLNFGTGVYYEQYF.

This clonotype was picked up many times. The rearrangement links TRBV12-3 or TRBV12-4 to TRBJ1-1; D is unclear. There are 15 residues in the CDR3. Trimming took off 3 bases at V and 1 base at J, with 12 bases between the two ends. The CDR3 bases are TGTGCCAGCAGTTTTGCGGGAGGACGGAACACTGAAGCTTTCTTT. Amino acid sequence: CASSFAGGRNTEAFF.

This clonotype was detected many times. The V call is TRBV24-1, the J call TRBJ2-3; no firm D call. The germline V gene has CDR1 KGHDR and CDR2 SFDVKD. The CDR3 length is 12 residues. V was shortened by 3 bases and J by 2 bases, with 2 bases between the two germline ends. The CDR3 DNA reads TGTGCCACCAGTGATCCCACAGATACGCAGTATTTT. Translation: CATSDPTDTQYF.

Judged by abundance, this clonotype is medium-sized. V is TRBV30 and J is TRBJ2-6; D is uncertain. The germline gives CDR1 GTSNPN, CDR2 SVGIG (reference sequence). Trimming took 0 bases from V and 0 from J, leaving 6 bases between them. The CDR3 consists of 15 residues. In DNA form, the CDR3 reads TGTGCCTGGAGTGTTGGTGTCTCTGGGGCCAACGTCCTGACTTTC. It translates to CAWSVGVSGANVLTF.

This clonotype has a count of ten or more. V usage is TRBV7-2 and J usage is TRBJ2-7; 7 positions agree with TRBD1. Trimming removed 1 base from V and 6 bases from J; junction bases left unmatched: 6. Germline-derived CDR1 and CDR2 are SGHTA and FQGNSA. The CDR3 runs to 14 residues. CDR3 protein: CASSLGGQGVEQYF. For the CDR3, the DNA is TGTGCCAGCAGCTTAGGAGGGCAGGGGGTCGAGCAGTACTTC.

The table lists this clonotype with many counts. The chain uses TRBV6-2 or TRBV6-3 and TRBJ2-2, with a possible D match to TRBD2 (6 bases). The germline V gene encodes CDR1 MNHEY and CDR2 SVGEGT. Trimming pared 2 bases from V and 2 bases from J, leaving 12 bases between. The CDR3 has 16 amino acids. CDR3 residues: CASSYAGGGNTGELFF. The CDR3 DNA reads as TGTGCCAGCAGTTACGCCGGGGGAGGCAACACCGGGGAGCTGTTTTTT.

At least ten counts were recorded for this clonotype. The chain carries TRBV20-1 and TRBJ2-3; 7 bases are shared with TRBD1. In germline, CDR1 is DFQATT, CDR2 SNEGSKA (reference sequence). This CDR3 comprises 13 residues. Trimming removed 3 bases from V and 6 bases from J; junction bases left unmatched: 6. This CDR3 reads CSASEGARDTQYF. CDR3 bases: TGCAGTGCTAGTGAGGGGGCGAGGGATACGCAGTATTTT.

This clonotype appeared many times. This rearrangement joins TRBV13 to TRBJ2-1, with TRBD1 matching over 7 bases. V gave up 4 bases and J gave up 8 bases; unmatched junction bases: 2. This CDR3 spans 12 amino acids. Germline V gene data show CDR1 as PRHDT and CDR2 as FYEKMQ (reference sequence). CDR3 sequence (DNA): TGTGCCAGCAGCTCACAGGGGTATGAGCAGTTCTTC. This sequence encodes CASSSQGYEQFF.

This clonotype occurred a few times. The V call is TRBV9, the J call TRBJ2-1; 11 nucleotides agree with TRBD2. The CDR3 loop spans 17 amino acids. Losses at the gene ends were 4 bases for V and 6 bases for J; bases not matched to a gene: 12. Germline loops: CDR1 SGDLS, CDR2 YYNGEE. The DNA of the CDR3 is TGTGCCAGCAGCCTATCCCTGTTAGCGGGGGGGCCCAATGAGCAGTTCTTC. Translation gives CASSLSLLAGGPNEQFF.

At least ten counts were recorded for this clonotype. The V gene is TRBV7-2, the J gene TRBJ2-1; D is unresolved. The CDR3 consists of 13 residues. Germline loops: CDR1 SGHTA, CDR2 FQGNSA. V shed 3 bases and J shed 0 bases, with 3 bases lying between them. The CDR3 nucleotides read TGTGCCAGCAGCTTGAACTCCTACAATGAGCAGTTCTTC. It yields the protein CASSLNSYNEQFF.

This sequence joins TRBV20-1 and TRBJ1-5, with 7 positions matching TRBD1. Trimming took 3 bases from V and 6 from J; bases not matched to a gene: 2. The CDR3 is 12 residues long. Germline CDR1 and CDR2: DFQATT and SNEGSKA (reference sequence). CDR3 amino acids: CSASRGGQPQHF. DNA for the CDR3: TGCAGTGCTAGCAGGGGGGGTCAGCCCCAGCATTTT.

This clonotype was picked up many times. The chain couples TRBV7-9 to TRBJ1-5; D gene ambiguous. Per the germline V gene, CDR1 is SEHNR and CDR2 is FQNEAQ (reference sequence). CDR3 length: 16 residues. Trimming removed 5 bases from V and 0 bases from J, with 14 bases in between. Here the CDR3 DNA reads TGTGCCAGCAGCCCCCGTGGCGGTCATAGCAATCAGCCCCAGCATTTT. Translation gives CASSPRGGHSNQPQHF. The entire variable domain, with the rest obtained from reference TRBV7-9 and TRBJ1-5, is as follows: DTGVSQNPRHKITKRGQNVTFRCDPISEHNRLYWYRQTLGQGPEFLTYFQNEAQLEKSRLLSDRFSAERPKGSFSTLEIQRTEQGDSAMYLCASSPRGGHSNQPQHFGDGTRLSIL.

This clonotype has ten or more counts. The chain is built from TRBV7-9 and TRBJ2-1; D remains ambiguous. The CDR3 has 15 amino acids. Per the germline V gene, CDR1 is SEHNR and CDR2 is FQNEAQ (reference sequence). V lost 0 bases and J lost 2, with 8 bases in between. The CDR3 is CASSLAPDTYNEQFF. The CDR3 region has the DNA TGTGCCAGCAGCTTAGCTCCCGACACCTACAATGAGCAGTTCTTC.

In its sample, this clonotype was seen many times. V gene TRBV27 combines with J gene TRBJ2-7, with D unresolved. The germline V gene has CDR1 MNHEY and CDR2 SMNVEV (reference sequence). The CDR3 length is 13 residues. The V gene lost 2 bases and the J gene lost 1 base, with 6 bases spanning the gap. CDR3 amino acids: CASSLGFSYEQYF. The CDR3 nucleotides read TGTGCCAGCAGTTTAGGGTTTTCCTACGAGCAGTACTTC.

This clonotype was found many times. The chain recombines TRBV6-5 with TRBJ2-7, with 12 bases that match TRBD1. CDR1 is MNHEY, CDR2 SVGAGI, per germline. This CDR3 comprises 15 residues. V was pared by 5 bases and J by 5 bases, with 7 bases of the junction left unmatched. CDR3 in amino acids: CASSRGQGASHEQYF. CDR3 nucleotides: TGTGCCAGCAGTAGGGGACAGGGGGCTTCCCACGAGCAGTACTTC.

There are many counts of this clonotype. The chain employs TRBV5-1 and TRBJ2-1, with TRBD1 matching over 7 bases. The CDR3 consists of 14 residues. CDR1 is SGHRS, CDR2 YFSETQ, per germline. V was pared by 4 bases and J by 8 bases, with 9 bases of the junction left unmatched. The DNA of the CDR3 is TGCGCCAGCAGCGTTACAGGGGCGAACTATGAGCAGTTCTTC. Protein product: CASSVTGANYEQFF. The variable domain in full, completed from reference TRBV5-1 and TRBJ2-1, reads KAGVTQTPRYLIKTRGQQVTLSCSPISGHRSVSWYQQTPGQGLQFLFEYFSETQRNKGNFPGRFSGRQFSNSRSEMNVSTLELGDSALYLCASSVTGANYEQFFGPGTRLTVL.

The gene calls are TRBV2 and TRBJ2-3, with D perhaps given as TRBD1 or TRBD2 (6 bases each). V gave up 5 bases and J gave up 0 bases, with 12 bases separating them. This CDR3 region has 15 residues. Looked up from germline, CDR1 is SNHLY and CDR2 is FYNNEI. The CDR3 loop reads CASSYGGLSTDTQYF. In DNA, the CDR3 is TGTGCCAGCAGTTACGGGGGCCTTAGCACAGATACGCAGTATTTT.

This clonotype is medium-sized. The V gene is TRBV7-2, the J gene TRBJ2-1; D not certain. Trimming left V 4 bases short and J 8 bases short, with 24 bases between. This CDR3 is built from 17 residues. Germline V gene data show CDR1 as SGHTA and CDR2 as FQGNSA. DNA of the CDR3: TGTGCCAGCAGCTCCTCCCCCGGGTCGGGCTTGAGTGATGAGCAGTTCTTC. It translates to CASSSSPGSGLSDEQFF.

This clonotype showed up many times. The chain combines TRBV7-9 with TRBJ1-5; 9 bases match TRBD1. The germline CDR1 and CDR2 sequences are SEHNR and FQNEAQ (reference sequence). The V gene end was trimmed by 4 bases and the J gene end by 6 bases; junction bases not matched to a gene: 16. The CDR3 consists of 18 residues. CDR3 nucleotide sequence: TGTGCCAGCAGCTCGGAGATTACAGGGGGCGGCCTTTTTCAGCCCCAGCATTTT. Translating it yields CASSSEITGGGLFQPQHF.

This clonotype showed up just a few times. In DNA, the CDR3 is TGTGCCAGCAGGTATAGCGGGGGGGCCTACAATGAGCAGTTCTTC. Encoded protein: CASRYSGGAYNEQFF. The chain carries TRBV4-2 and TRBJ2-1, with 11 bases aligning to TRBD2. This CDR3 contains 15 residues. V lost 6 bases, J lost 2 bases, and 3 bases stayed unmatched. Germline CDR1 LGHNA, CDR2 YNFKEQ.

This chain links TRBV5-1 with TRBJ2-3; D may match TRBD1 or TRBD2 (6 bases each). The V end lost 4 bases, the J end lost 3 bases, and 15 bases lay between the germline ends. Germline V CDR1 and CDR2: SGHRS, YFSETQ. CDR3 length: 15 amino acids. The CDR3 sequence: CASSPRQGRTDTQYF. The CDR3 nucleotides are TGCGCCAGCAGCCCCAGGCAGGGGAGGACAGATACGCAGTATTTT.

This clonotype was seen a few times. This chain joins TRBV7-2 and TRBJ2-5, with 7 bases that match TRBD1. Germline CDR1 is SGHTA and CDR2 is FQGNSA. There are 16 residues in the CDR3. The junction had 7 bases not matched to a gene; V was cut back by 1 base and J by 2 bases. The CDR3 coding sequence is TGTGCCAGCAGCTTAGGACCAGGGGGAGTACAAGAGACCCAGTACTTC. It is translated as CASSLGPGGVQETQYF.